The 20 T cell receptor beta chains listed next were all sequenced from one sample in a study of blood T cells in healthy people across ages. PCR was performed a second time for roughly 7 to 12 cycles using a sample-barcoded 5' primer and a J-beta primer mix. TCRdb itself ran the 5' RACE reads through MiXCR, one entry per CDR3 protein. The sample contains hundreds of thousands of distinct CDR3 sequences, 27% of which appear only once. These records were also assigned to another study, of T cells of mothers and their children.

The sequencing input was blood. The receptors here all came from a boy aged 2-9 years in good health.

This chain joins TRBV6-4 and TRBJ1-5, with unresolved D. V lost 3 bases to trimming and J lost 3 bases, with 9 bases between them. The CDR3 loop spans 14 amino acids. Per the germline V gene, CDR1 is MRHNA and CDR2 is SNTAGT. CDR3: CASSEREDNQPQHF. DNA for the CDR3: TGTGCCAGCAGTGAGCGGGAGGACAATCAGCCCCAGCATTTT.

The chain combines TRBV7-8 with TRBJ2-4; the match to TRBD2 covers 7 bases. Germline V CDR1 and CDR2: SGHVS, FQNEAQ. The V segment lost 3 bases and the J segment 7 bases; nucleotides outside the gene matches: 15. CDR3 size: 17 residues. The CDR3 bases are TGTGCCAGCAGCTTTTACCCCAGTGGCGGGAGTAGGAACATTCAGTACTTC. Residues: CASSFYPSGGSRNIQYF.

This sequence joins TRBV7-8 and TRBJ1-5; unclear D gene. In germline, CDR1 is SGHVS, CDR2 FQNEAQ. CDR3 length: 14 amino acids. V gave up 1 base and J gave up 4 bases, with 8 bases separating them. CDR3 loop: CASSLEAANQPQHF. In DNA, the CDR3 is TGTGCCAGCAGCTTAGAGGCAGCAAATCAGCCCCAGCATTTT. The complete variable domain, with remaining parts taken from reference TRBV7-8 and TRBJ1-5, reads GAGVSQSPRYKVAKRGQDVALRCDPISGHVSLFWYQQALGQGPEFLTYFQNEAQLDKSGLPSDRFFAERPEGSVSTLKIQRTQQEDSAVYLCASSLEAANQPQHFGDGTRLSIL.

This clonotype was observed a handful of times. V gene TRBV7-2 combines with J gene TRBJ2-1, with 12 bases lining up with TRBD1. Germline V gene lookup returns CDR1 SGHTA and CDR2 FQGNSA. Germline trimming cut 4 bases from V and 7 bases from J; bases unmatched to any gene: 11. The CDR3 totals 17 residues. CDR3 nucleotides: TGTGCCAGCAGCTGGACCCCGGGACAGGGGGCTGGTAATGAGCAGTTCTTC. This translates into CASSWTPGQGAGNEQFF.

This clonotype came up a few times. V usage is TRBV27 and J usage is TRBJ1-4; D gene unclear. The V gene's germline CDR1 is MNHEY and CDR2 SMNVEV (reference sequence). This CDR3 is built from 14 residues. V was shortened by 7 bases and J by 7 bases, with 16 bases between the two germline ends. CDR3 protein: CASTRRYLSEKLFF. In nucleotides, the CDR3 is TGTGCCAGCACTCGAAGGTATTTGAGTGAAAAACTGTTTTTT. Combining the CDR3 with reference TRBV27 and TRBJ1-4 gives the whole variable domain EAQVTQNPRYLITVTGKKLTVTCSQNMNHEYMSWYRQDPGLGLRQIYYSMNVEVTDKGDVPEGYKVSRKEKRNFPLILESPSPNQTSLYFCASTRRYLSEKLFFGSGTQLSVL.

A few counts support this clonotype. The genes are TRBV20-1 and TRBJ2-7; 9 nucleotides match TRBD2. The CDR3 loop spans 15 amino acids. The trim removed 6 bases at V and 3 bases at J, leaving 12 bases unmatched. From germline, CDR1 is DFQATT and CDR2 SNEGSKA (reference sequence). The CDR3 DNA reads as TGCAGTGCATCGTATCCAGCGGGGGGTAGCTACGAGCAGTACTTC. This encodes CSASYPAGGSYEQYF.

CDR3 in DNA: TGCAGCGTTGTTTCCAGCGGGAGGAACACCGGGGAGCTGTTTTTT. Its protein product is CSVVSSGRNTGELFF. V usage is TRBV29-1 and J usage is TRBJ2-2; 8 nucleotides align to TRBD2. The CDR3 is 15 amino acids. Per the germline V gene, CDR1 is SQVTM and CDR2 is ANQGSEA. V lost 4 bases and J lost 1; bases outside the gene matches: 5.

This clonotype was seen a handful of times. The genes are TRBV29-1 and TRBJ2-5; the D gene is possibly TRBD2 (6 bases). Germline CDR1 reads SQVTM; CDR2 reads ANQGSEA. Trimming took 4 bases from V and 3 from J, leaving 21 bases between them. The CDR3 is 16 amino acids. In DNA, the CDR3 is TGCAGCGTTGCTAATCACTTCGGTGGCGGGGAAGAGACCCAGTACTTC. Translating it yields CSVANHFGGGEETQYF.

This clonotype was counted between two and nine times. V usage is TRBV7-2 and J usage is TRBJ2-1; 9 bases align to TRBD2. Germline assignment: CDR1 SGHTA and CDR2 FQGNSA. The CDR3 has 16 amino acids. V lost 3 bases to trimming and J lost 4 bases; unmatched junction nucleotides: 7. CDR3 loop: CASSLGSGRHYNEQFF. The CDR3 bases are TGTGCCAGCAGCTTGGGAAGCGGGAGGCATTACAATGAGCAGTTCTTC.

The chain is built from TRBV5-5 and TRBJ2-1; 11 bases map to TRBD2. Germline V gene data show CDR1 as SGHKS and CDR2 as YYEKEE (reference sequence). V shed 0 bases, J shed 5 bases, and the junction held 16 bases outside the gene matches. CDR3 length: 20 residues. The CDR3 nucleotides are TGTGCCAGCAGCTTGGCCGGGTCCTATAGCGGGAGGGCCTCGAACAATGAGCAGTTCTTC. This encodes CASSLAGSYSGRASNNEQFF.

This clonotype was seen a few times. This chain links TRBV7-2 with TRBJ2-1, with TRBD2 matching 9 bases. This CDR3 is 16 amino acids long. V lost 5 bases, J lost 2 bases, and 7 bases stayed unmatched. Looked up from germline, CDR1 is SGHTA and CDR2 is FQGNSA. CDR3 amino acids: CASSRRREGAYNEQFF. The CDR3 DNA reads TGTGCCAGCAGCCGAAGGCGGGAGGGCGCCTACAATGAGCAGTTCTTC.

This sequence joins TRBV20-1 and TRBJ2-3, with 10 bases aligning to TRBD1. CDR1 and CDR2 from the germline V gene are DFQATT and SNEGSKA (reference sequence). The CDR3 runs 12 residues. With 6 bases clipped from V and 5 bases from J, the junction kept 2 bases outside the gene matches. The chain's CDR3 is CSARTGGDTQYF. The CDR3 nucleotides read TGCAGTGCAAGGACAGGGGGAGATACGCAGTATTTT.

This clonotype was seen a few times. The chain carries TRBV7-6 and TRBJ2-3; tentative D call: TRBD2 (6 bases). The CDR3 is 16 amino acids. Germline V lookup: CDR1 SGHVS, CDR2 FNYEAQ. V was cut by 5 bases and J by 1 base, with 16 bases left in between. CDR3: CASSEAWRGRTDTQYF. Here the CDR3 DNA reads TGTGCCAGCAGCGAAGCCTGGCGGGGCCGCACAGATACGCAGTATTTT.

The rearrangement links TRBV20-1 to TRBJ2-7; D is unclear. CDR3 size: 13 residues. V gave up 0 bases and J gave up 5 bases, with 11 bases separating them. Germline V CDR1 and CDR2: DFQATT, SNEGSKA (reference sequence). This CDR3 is CSARDSRDNEQYV. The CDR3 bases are TGCAGTGCTAGAGATTCGAGAGACAACGAGCAGTACGTC.

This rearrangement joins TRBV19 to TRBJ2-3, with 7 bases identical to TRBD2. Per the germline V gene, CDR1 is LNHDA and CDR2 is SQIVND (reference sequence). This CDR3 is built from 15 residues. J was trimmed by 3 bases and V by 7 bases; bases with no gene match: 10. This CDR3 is CASTALGGTTDTQYF. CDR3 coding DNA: TGTGCCAGTACCGCATTGGGGGGGACGACAGATACGCAGTATTTT.

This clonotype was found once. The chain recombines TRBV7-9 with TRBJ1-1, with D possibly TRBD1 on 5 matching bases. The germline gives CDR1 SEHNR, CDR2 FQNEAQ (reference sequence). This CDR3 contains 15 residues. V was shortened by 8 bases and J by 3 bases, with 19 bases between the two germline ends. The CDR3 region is CASGLGRYTHTEAFF. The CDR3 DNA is TGTGCCAGCGGGTTGGGGCGGTACACCCACACTGAAGCTTTCTTT.

Here the CDR3 DNA reads TGTGCCAGCAGTTACTCGAAGATCGGGGGGGTTCAGTACTTC. This codes for CASSYSKIGGVQYF. The chain carries TRBV6-5 and TRBJ2-4; 8 bases align to TRBD2. The ends lost 0 bases at V and 11 bases at J; junction bases unmatched: 6. CDR1 is MNHEY, CDR2 SVGAGI, per germline. The CDR3 runs to 14 residues.

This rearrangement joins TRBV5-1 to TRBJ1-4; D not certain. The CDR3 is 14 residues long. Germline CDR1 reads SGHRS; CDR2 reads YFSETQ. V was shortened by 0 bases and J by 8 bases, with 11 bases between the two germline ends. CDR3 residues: CASSLEGSREKLFF. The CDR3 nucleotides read TGCGCCAGCAGCTTGGAAGGATCACGAGAAAAACTGTTTTTT.

CDR3 in amino acids: CASTTTSAYYEQYF. The CDR3, as DNA: TGTGCCAGCACCACGACTAGCGCATACTACGAGCAGTACTTC. This chain joins TRBV7-2 and TRBJ2-5; TRBD2 aligns across 8 bases. The DNA matches TRBJ2-7 better at its end, which makes the J call doubtful. CDR3 length: 14 residues. Germline CDR1 and CDR2: SGHTA and FQGNSA.

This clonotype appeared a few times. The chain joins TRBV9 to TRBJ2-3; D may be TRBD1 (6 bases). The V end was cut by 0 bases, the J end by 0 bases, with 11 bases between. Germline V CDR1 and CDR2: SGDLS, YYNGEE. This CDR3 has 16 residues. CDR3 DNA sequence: TGTGCCAGCAGCGTAGAGGCAGGGGCTAGCACAGATACGCAGTATTTT. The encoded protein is CASSVEAGASTDTQYF. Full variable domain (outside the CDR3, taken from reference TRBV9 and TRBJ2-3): DSGVTQTPKHLITATGQRVTLRCSPRSGDLSVYWYQQSLDQGLQFLIQYYNGEERAKGNILERFSAQQFPDLHSELNLSSLELGDSALYFCASSVEAGASTDTQYFGPGTRLTVL.